This is a list of T cell receptor beta chains from one sample in a study of metastatic and nonmetastatic thyroid tumors. TCRdb re-called the PCR reads via MiXCR. The sample yields about 27,000 clones, approximately 17% seen once. Sequencing was carried out using blood. The receptors were gathered from a male donor with papillary thyroid cancer or a benign thyroid nodule (not recorded which). Some clones in this sample may be carry-over from other donors' samples. The CDR3 runs from the conserved cysteine through the conserved F or W. Each record gives: V gene, D gene, J gene, clone size, CDR3 DNA, CDR3 protein. D genes are given only for firm matches. Size is stated for part of the rows, as once, few or many counts, or as a class when the clone is expanded.

TRBV24-1	TRBD1	TRBJ2-5	many	TGTGCCACCAGTGATTTGTTTGGGACAGCGGAGACCCAGTACTTC	CATSDLFGTAETQYF
TRBV28	TRBD2	TRBJ2-7	few	TGTGCCAGCACTGCTTTAGCGGGAGGCTCCTACGAGCAGTACTTC	CASTALAGGSYEQYF
TRBV28	NA	TRBJ1-6	many	TGTGCCAGCAGTCTCAACCCCCAGGTAGATGGTTCACCCCTCCACTTT	CASSLNPQVDGSPLHF
TRBV9	NA	TRBJ1-4	many	TGTGCCAGCAGCCCGCTAGGGGGGCCCGGGGAAAAACTGTTTTTT	CASSPLGGPGEKLFF
TRBV12-3/TRBV12-4	NA	TRBJ2-7	few	TGTGCCAGCAGTACCTCTACCGAGCAGTACTTC	CASSTSTEQYF
TRBV25-1	TRBD2	TRBJ2-3	many	TGTGCCAGCAGTGATGGGGTTCTTAGCGGGAGAAGCACAGATACGCAGTATTTT	CASSDGVLSGRSTDTQYF
TRBV27	NA	TRBJ1-4	many	TGTGCCAGCAGTCCCCAGGGGTGGGATTATGAAAAACTGTTTTTT	CASSPQGWDYEKLFF
TRBV14	NA	TRBJ1-4	many	TGTGCCAGCAGCCAAGACAGGGGATTGCTGTTTTTT	CASSQDRGLLFF
TRBV6-1	TRBD2	TRBJ2-7	NA	TGTGCCAGCAGTCCCTTAGCGGGAGCAGGCGAGCAGTACTTC	CASSPLAGAGEQYF
TRBV4-1	NA	TRBJ2-7	many	TGCGCCAGCAGCCAAGATTGGCAGGGGGGCTCCTACGAGCAGTACTTC	CASSQDWQGGSYEQYF
TRBV6-1	NA	TRBJ1-2	few	TGTGCCAGCAGTGAACCCCCAACAGGGTGGAGTGGCTACACCTTC	CASSEPPTGWSGYTF
TRBV27	NA	TRBJ2-1	many	TGTGCCAGCCGCCCGGCAGGTCGGTCCTACAATGAGCAGTTCTTC	CASRPAGRSYNEQFF
TRBV28	NA	TRBJ2-5	many	TGTGCCAGCATAAGGGGAGAGACCCAGTACTTC	CASIRGETQYF
TRBV4-2	TRBD2	TRBJ2-5	many	TGTGCCAGCAGCCAACCGGGACTAGCGGGGAGGGCGGCAGAGACCCAGTACTTC	CASSQPGLAGRAAETQYF
TRBV12-3/TRBV12-4	NA	TRBJ1-1	many	TGTGCCAGCAGTTTTCAGGAGTCGGCTACTGAAGCTTTCTTT	CASSFQESATEAFF
TRBV6-2/TRBV6-3	NA	TRBJ1-1	NA	TGTGCCAGCAGTTATCAAGATAGCACTGAAGCTTTCTTT	CASSYQDSTEAFF
TRBV7-6	NA	TRBJ2-7	few	TGTGCCAGCAGCCCGGGTTACGAGCAGTACTTC	CASSPGYEQYF
TRBV20-1	NA	TRBJ2-7	medium-sized	TGCAGTGCTAGAGATCTTGGGAGGCCCGGCCTCTACTACGAGCAGTACTTC	CSARDLGRPGLYYEQYF
TRBV7-9	NA	TRBJ2-7	many	TGTGCCAGCGTGAGCCGCTCCTACGAGCAGTACTTC	CASVSRSYEQYF
TRBV19	TRBD1	TRBJ2-7	many	TGTGCCAGTAGTACAGGACAGGGGGCCGACGAGCAGTACTTC	CASSTGQGADEQYF
TRBV30	NA	TRBJ2-1	NA	TGTGCCTGGAGTGTGGGTGTCCTAGCAAGCTCCTACAATGAGCAGTTCTTC	CAWSVGVLASSYNEQFF
TRBV20-1	NA	TRBJ2-6	NA	TGCAGTGCTAGTTTCAGTCCATCTGGGGCCAACGTCCTGACTTTC	CSASFSPSGANVLTF
TRBV25-1	NA	TRBJ1-1	many	TGTGCCAGCAGTGAAGCGTCGGCCCTGAACACTGAAGCTTTCTTT	CASSEASALNTEAFF
TRBV5-1	TRBD2	TRBJ2-3	many	TGCGCCAGCAGCAAGGGACTAGCGGGAGGGCGACGCTCAGATACGCAGTATTTT	CASSKGLAGGRRSDTQYF
TRBV20-1	NA	TRBJ1-5	many	TGCAGTGCTAGTCGGAGATTAAGGGATCAGCCCCAGCATTTT	CSASRRLRDQPQHF
TRBV14	NA	TRBJ2-1	NA	TGTGCCAGCACCCCCCTTGAGTCTAGCTGGAGGCGATGGCCTTACAATGAGCAGTTCTTC	CASTPLESSWRRWPYNEQFF
TRBV18	NA	TRBJ2-1	few	TGTGCCAGCTCACGGGTCAGGGAGAATGAGCAGTTCTTC	CASSRVRENEQFF
TRBV7-6	NA	TRBJ2-7	few	TGTGCCAGCAGCTTAAACCCGCCGAGGTCCCTTGGGGACGAGCAGTACTTC	CASSLNPPRSLGDEQYF
TRBV20-1	NA	TRBJ2-2	many	TGCAGTGCTAGGGAACCAAGGGCTCGGTTCACCGGGGAGCTGTTTTTT	CSAREPRARFTGELFF
TRBV20-1	NA	TRBJ1-5	many	TGCAGTGCTAACGGCAGGGTCAATCAGCCCCAGCATTTT	CSANGRVNQPQHF
TRBV20-1	NA	TRBJ2-1	NA	TGCAGTGCCCCAACTAGCGAGGGGGACAATGAGCAGTTCTTC	CSAPTSEGDNEQFF
TRBV28	NA	TRBJ2-1	many	TGTGCCAGCAGTTATCGGACTGGGGAGCAGTTCTTC	CASSYRTGEQFF
TRBV20-1	NA	TRBJ2-1	NA	TGCAGTACTGGGGGGACCAACAATGAGCAGTTCTTC	CSTGGTNNEQFF
TRBV19	NA	TRBJ2-7	NA	TGTGCCAGTAGTGCGGAGGCCGCGGGTTACGAGCAGTACTTC	CASSAEAAGYEQYF
TRBV6-1	NA	TRBJ2-7	many	TGTGCCAGCACCCTTGGCAACAGAAGGACCTGCGAGCAGTACTTC	CASTLGNRRTCEQYF
TRBV18	TRBD1	TRBJ2-1	many	TGTGCCAGCTCACCACCTGGGACAGGCTCCGGGAATGAGCAGTTCTTC	CASSPPGTGSGNEQFF
TRBV30	TRBD2	TRBJ2-1	many	TGTGCCTGGAGGAATTTAGGGACTAGCGGACGCAATGAGCAGTTCTTC	CAWRNLGTSGRNEQFF
TRBV27	TRBD1	TRBJ2-7	many	TGTGCCAGCAGTCTACAGGGGGCGCGGTACGAGCAGTACTTC	CASSLQGARYEQYF
TRBV5-1	NA	TRBJ2-1	NA	TGCGCCAGCACAAGGGATGGGGTGGTTGGCAATGAGCAGTTCTTC	CASTRDGVVGNEQFF
TRBV15	NA	TRBJ2-5	few	TGTGCCACCAGCAGAGAGGGGGCTTGGGAGACCCAGTACTTC	CATSREGAWETQYF
TRBV10-3	NA	TRBJ2-5	NA	TGTGCCATCAGTTACCCGTACAGGGTAAAGAGCCAAGAGACCCAGTACTTC	CAISYPYRVKSQETQYF
TRBV9	NA	TRBJ2-6	many	TGTGCCAGCAGCGTAGATGGAGGCCCCACCTCTGGGGCCAACGTCCTGACTTTC	CASSVDGGPTSGANVLTF
TRBV7-9	NA	TRBJ2-5	many	TGTGCCAGCAGCTTCAAGGCCTACTATTGGGGAGAGACCCAGTACTTC	CASSFKAYYWGETQYF
TRBV7-2	NA	TRBJ2-3	many	TGTGCCAGCAGCTTAGGGGGAAGAGGCACAGATACGCAGTATTTT	CASSLGGRGTDTQYF
TRBV20-1	NA	TRBJ1-2	many	TGCAGTGCTAGCGGGGGGCAGCGGGGCTACACCTTC	CSASGGQRGYTF
TRBV6-2/TRBV6-3	NA	TRBJ2-1	medium-sized	TGTGCCAGCAGTTATCCAGGGACCTACAATGAGCAGTTCTTC	CASSYPGTYNEQFF
TRBV7-3	TRBD1	TRBJ2-1	NA	TGTGCCAGCAGCCCAGGCGGGGGACAGGGGTGGTTCTTC	CASSPGGGQGWFF
TRBV27	NA	TRBJ2-7	many	TGTGCCAGCAGTTTATCGGGTGAAAGGTCGTACGAGCAGTACTTC	CASSLSGERSYEQYF